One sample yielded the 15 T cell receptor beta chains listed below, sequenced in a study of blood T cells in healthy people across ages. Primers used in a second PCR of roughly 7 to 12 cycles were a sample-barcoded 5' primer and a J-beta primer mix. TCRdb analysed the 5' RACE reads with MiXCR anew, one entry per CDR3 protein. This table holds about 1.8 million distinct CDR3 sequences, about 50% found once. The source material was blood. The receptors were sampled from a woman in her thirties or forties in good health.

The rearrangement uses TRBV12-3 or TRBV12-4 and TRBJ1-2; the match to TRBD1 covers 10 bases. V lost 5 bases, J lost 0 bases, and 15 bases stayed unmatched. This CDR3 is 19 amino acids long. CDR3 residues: CASSRQFGTGDATNYGYTF. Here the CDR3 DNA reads TGTGCCAGCAGTAGACAGTTCGGGACAGGGGACGCAACTAACTATGGCTACACCTTC.

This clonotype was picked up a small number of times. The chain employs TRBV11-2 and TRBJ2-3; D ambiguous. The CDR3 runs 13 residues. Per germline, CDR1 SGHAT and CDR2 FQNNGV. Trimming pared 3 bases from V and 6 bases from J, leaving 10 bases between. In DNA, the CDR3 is TGTGCCAGCAGCTTTTCGGACGCGGATACGCAGTATTTT. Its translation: CASSFSDADTQYF.

The CDR3 nucleotides are TGCGCCAGCAGCCAAATAATTGGACTAGCGGGGAAAACCCCTGACAATGAGCAGTTCTTC. Amino acid sequence: CASSQIIGLAGKTPDNEQFF. The chain combines TRBV4-3 with TRBJ2-1; 12 bases are shared with TRBD2. Per the germline V gene, CDR1 is LGHNA and CDR2 is YSLEER. This CDR3 has 20 amino acids. J lost 5 bases, V lost 2 bases, and 16 bases had no gene match.

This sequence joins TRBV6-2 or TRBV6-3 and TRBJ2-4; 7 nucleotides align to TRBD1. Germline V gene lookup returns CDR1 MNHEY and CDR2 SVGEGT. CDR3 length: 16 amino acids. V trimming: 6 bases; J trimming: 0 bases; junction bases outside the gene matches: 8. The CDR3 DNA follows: TGTGCCAGCAGCTCAGGGGACAGATTAGCCAAAAACATTCAGTACTTC. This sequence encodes CASSSGDRLAKNIQYF.

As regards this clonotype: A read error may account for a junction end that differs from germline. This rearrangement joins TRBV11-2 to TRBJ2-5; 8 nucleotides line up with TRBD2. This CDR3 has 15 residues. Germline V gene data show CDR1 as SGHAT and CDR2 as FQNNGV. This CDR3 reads CASSSFLAGQGTQYF. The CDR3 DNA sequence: TGTGCCAGCAGCTCCTTTCTAGCGGGCCAAGGGACCCAGTACTTC. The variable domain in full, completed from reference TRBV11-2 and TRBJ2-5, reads EAGVAQSPRYKIIEKRQSVAFWCNPISGHATLYWYQQILGQGPKLLIQFQNNGVVDDSQLPKDRFSAERLKGVDSTLKIQPAKLEDSAVYLCASSSFLAGQGTQYFGPGTRLLVL.

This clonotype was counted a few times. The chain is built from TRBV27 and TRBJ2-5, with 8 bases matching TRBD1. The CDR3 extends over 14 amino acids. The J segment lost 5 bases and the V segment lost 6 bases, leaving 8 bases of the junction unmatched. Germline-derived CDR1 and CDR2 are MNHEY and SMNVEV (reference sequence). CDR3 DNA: TGTGCCAGCAGCAGGGGGCGCGCTATGGAGACCCAGTACTTC. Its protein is CASSRGRAMETQYF.

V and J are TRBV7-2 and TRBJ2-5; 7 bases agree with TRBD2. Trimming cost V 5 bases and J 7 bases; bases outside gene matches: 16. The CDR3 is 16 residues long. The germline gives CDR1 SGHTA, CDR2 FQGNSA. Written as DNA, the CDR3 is TGTGCCAGCAGCAAGCCGGGGCTAGCGGATCCACGGACCCAGTACTTC. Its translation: CASSKPGLADPRTQYF.

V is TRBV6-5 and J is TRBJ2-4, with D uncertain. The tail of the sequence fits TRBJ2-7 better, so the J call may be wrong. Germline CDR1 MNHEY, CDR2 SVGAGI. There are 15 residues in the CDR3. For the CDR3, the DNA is TGTGCCAGCAGTCCCTCTCGGATCACGGGTTACGAGCAGTACTTC. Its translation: CASSPSRITGYEQYF.

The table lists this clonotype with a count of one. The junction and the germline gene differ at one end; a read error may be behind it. The CDR3 bases are TGTGCCACCAGCACCCGCTCGAATACGCGGTATTTT. This codes for CATSTRSNTRYF. V usage is TRBV15 and J usage is TRBJ2-3; D not resolved. The V gene's germline CDR1 is LNHNV and CDR2 YYDKDF (reference sequence). This CDR3 comprises 12 residues.

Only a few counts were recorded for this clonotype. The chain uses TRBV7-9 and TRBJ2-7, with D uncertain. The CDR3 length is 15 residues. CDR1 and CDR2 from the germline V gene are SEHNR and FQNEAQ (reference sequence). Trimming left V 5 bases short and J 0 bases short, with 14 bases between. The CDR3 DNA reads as TGTGCCAGCAGCGATACAGCCCTTACCTCCTACGAGCAGTACTTC. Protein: CASSDTALTSYEQYF.

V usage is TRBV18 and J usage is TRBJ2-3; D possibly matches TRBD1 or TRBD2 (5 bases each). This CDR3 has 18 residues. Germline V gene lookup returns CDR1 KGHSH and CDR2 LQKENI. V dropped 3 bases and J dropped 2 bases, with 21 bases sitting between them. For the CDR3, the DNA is TGTGCCAGCTCACCTAGGACCCCTAGAGGGGTAAACACAGATACGCAGTATTTT. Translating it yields CASSPRTPRGVNTDTQYF.

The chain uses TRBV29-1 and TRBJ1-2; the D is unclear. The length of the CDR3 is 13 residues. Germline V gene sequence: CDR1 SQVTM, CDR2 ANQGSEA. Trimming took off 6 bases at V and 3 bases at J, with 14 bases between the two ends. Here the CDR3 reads CSVQDHGDYGYTF. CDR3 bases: TGCAGCGTCCAGGACCATGGGGACTATGGCTACACCTTC. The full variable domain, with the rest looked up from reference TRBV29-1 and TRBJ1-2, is SAVISQKPSRDICQRGTSLTIQCQVDSQVTMMFWYRQQPGQSLTLIATANQGSEATYESGFVIDKFPISRPNLTFSTLTVSNMSPEDSSIYLCSVQDHGDYGYTFGSGTRLTVV.

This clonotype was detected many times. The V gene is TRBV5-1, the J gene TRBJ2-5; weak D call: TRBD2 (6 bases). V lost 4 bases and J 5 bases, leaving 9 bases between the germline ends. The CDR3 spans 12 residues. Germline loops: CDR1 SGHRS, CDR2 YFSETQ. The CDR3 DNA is TGCGCCAGCAGCGCTGGGAGGGAGACCCAGTACTTC. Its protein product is CASSAGRETQYF.

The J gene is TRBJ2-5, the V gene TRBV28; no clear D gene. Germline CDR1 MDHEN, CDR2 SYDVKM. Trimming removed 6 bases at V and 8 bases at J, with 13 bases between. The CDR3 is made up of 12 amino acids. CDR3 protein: CASSERLGTQYF. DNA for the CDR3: TGTGCCAGCAGCGAACGCTTGGGTACCCAGTACTTC.

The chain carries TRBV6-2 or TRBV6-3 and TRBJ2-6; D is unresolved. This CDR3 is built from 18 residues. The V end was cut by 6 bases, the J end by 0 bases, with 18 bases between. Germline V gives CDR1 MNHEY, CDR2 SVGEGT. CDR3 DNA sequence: TGTGCCAGCAGCCCCGTCTACCTCGTCGCCTCTGGGGCCAACGTCCTGACTTTC. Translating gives CASSPVYLVASGANVLTF.